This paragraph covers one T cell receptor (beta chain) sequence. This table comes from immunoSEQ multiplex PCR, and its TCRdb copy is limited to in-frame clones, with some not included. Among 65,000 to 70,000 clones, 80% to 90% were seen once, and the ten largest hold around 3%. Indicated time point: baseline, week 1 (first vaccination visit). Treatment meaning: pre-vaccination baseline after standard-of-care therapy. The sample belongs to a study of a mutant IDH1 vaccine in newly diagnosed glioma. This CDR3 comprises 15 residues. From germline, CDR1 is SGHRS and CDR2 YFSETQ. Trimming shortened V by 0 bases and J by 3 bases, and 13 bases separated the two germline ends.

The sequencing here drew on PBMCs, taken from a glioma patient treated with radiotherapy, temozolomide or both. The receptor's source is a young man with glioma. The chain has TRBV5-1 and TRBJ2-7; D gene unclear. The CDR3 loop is CASSLAPAESYEQYF. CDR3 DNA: TGCGCCAGCAGCTTGGCACCAGCCGAAAGCTACGAGCAGTACTTC.